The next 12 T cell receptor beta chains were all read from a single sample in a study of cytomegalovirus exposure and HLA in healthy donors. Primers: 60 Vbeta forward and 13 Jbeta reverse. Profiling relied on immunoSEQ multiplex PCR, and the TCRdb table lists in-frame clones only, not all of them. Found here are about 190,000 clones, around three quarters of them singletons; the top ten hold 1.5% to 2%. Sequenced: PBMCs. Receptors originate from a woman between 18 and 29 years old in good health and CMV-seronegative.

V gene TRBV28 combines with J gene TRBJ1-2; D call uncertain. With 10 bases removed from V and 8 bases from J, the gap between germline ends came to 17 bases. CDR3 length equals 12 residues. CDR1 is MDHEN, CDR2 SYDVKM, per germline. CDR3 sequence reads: CATSGNVDGYTF. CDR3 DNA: TGTGCCACCTCCGGGAATGTGGACGGCTACACCTTC.

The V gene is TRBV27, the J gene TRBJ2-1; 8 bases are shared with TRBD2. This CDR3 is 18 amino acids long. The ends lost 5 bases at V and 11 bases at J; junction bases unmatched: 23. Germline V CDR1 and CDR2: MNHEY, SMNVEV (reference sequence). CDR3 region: CASSPRSLLQRGSPQQFF. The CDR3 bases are TGTGCCAGCAGTCCCCGCTCCCTACTTCAGCGGGGGAGTCCTCAGCAGTTCTTC.

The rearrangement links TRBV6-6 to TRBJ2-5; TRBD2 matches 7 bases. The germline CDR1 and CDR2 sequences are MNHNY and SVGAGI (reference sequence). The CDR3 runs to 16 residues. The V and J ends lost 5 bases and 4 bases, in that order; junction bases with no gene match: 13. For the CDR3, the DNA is TGTGCCAGCAGTCACAAGCGGGATGTGGCGGGAGAGACCCAGTACTTC. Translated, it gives CASSHKRDVAGETQYF.

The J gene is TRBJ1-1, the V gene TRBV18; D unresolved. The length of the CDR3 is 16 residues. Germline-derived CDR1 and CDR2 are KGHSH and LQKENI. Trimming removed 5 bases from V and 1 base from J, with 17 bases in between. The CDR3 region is CASSALRRVENTEAFF. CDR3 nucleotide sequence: TGTGCCAGCTCAGCTCTAAGACGGGTTGAGAACACTGAAGCTTTCTTT.

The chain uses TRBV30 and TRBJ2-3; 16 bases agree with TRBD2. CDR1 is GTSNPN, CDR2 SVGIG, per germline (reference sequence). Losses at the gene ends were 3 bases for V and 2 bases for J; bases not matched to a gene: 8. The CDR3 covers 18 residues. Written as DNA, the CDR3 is TGTGCCTGGAGAGCCGGGACTAGCGGGAGGGGTAACACAGATACGCAGTATTTT. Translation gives CAWRAGTSGRGNTDTQYF.

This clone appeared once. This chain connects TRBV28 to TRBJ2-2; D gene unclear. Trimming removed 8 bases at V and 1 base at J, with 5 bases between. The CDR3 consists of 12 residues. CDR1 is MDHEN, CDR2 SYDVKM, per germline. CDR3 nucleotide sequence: TGTGCCAGCCAGGAGAACACCGGGGAGCTGTTTTTT. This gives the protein CASQENTGELFF.

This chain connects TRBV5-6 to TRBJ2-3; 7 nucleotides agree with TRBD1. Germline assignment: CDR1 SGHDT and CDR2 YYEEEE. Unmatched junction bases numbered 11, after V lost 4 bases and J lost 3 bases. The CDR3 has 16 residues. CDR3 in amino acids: CASSRPGDSSTDTQYF. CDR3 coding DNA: TGTGCCAGCAGCCGACCAGGGGACAGCTCGACAGATACGCAGTATTTT.

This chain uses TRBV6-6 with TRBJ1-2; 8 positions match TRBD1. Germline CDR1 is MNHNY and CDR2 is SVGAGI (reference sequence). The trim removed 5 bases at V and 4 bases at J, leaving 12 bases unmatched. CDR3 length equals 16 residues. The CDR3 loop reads CASSMPLDRDVYGYTF. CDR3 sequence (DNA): TGTGCCAGCAGTATGCCCCTGGACAGGGATGTCTATGGCTACACCTTC.

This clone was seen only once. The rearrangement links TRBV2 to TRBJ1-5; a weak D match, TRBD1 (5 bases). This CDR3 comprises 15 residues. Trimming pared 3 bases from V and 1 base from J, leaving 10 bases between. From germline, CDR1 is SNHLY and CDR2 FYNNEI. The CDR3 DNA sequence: TGTGCCAGCAGTGATAAGGGGTCGAGCAATCAGCCCCAGCATTTT. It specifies CASSDKGSSNQPQHF.

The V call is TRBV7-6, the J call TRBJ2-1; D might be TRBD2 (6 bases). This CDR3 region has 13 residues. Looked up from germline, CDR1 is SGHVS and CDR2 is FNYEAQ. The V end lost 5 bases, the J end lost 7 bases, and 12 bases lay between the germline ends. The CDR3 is CASSTNSGNEQFF. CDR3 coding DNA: TGTGCCAGCAGCACCAATAGCGGAAATGAGCAGTTCTTC.

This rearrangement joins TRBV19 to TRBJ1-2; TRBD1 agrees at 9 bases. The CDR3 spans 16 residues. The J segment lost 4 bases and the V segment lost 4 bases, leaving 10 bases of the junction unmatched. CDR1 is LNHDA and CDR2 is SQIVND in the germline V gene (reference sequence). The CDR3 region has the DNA TGTGCCAGTAGTACCGGACGGGACAGGGTTTTCTATGGCTACACCTTC. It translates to CASSTGRDRVFYGYTF.

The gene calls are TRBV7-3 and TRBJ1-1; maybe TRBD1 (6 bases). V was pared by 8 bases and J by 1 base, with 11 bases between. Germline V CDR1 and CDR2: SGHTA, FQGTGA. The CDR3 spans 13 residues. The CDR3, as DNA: TGTGCCAGCTCAAAGGGACAGAACACTGAAGCTTTCTTT. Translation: CASSKGQNTEAFF.